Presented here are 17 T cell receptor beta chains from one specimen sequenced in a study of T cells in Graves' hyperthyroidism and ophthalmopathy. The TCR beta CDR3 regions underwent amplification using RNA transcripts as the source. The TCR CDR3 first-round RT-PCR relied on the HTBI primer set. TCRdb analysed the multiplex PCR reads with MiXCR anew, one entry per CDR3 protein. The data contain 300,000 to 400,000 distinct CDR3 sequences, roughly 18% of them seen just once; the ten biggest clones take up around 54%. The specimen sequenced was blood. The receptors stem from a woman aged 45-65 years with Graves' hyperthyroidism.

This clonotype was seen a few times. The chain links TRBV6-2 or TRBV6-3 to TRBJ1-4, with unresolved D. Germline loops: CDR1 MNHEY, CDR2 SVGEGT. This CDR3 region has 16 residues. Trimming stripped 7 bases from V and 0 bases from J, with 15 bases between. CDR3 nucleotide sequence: TGTGCCAGCAATCCAGGTGATGGCGCAACTAATGAAAAACTGTTTTTT. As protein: CASNPGDGATNEKLFF.

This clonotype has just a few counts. CDR3 nucleotides: TGTGCCATCAGTGAGTTGACGGGCCAAGAGACCCAGTACTTC. Translation gives CAISELTGQETQYF. V is TRBV10-3 and J is TRBJ2-5; D ambiguous. In germline, CDR1 is ENHRY, CDR2 SYGVKD. This CDR3 contains 14 residues. Trimming left V 1 base short and J 1 base short, with 7 bases between.

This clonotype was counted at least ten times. The CDR3 DNA reads as TGTGCCAGCTCACCGGTTGAGGGAACGAGCACAGATACGCAGTATTTT. Protein: CASSPVEGTSTDTQYF. The V call is TRBV18, the J call TRBJ2-3; possibly TRBD2 for D (5 bases). The CDR3 loop spans 16 amino acids. Germline V gene lookup returns CDR1 KGHSH and CDR2 LQKENI. V was pared by 3 bases and J by 0 bases, with 13 bases between.

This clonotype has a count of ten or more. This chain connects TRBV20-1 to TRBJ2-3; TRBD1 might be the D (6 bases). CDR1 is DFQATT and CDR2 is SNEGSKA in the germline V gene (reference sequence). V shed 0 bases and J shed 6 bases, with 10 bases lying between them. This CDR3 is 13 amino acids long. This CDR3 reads CSARDQGTDTQYF. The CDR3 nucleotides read TGCAGTGCTAGAGATCAGGGGACGGATACGCAGTATTTT.

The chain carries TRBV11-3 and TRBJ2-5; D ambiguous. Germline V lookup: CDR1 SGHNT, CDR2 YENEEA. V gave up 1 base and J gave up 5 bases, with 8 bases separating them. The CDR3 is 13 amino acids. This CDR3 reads CASSLGLYETQYF. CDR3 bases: TGTGCCAGCAGCTTAGGGTTATACGAGACCCAGTACTTC.

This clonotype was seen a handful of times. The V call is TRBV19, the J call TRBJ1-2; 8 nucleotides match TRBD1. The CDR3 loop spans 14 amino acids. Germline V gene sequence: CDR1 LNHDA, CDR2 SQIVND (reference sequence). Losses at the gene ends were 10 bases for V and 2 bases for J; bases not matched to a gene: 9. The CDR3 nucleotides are TGTGCCACTACCGAGACAGGGGCGAACTATGGCTACACCTTC. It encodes CATTETGANYGYTF.

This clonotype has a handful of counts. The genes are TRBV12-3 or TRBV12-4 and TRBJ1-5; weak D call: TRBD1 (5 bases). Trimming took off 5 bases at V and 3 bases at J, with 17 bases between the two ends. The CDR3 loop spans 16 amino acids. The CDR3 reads CASSTTTGGYNQPQHF. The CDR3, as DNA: TGTGCCAGCAGTACAACTACCGGGGGATACAATCAGCCCCAGCATTTT.

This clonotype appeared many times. The CDR3 sequence: CSASRGLGGTKNEKLFF. The CDR3 coding sequence is TGCAGTGCCTCTAGGGGTCTTGGGGGGACAAAGAATGAAAAACTGTTTTTT. The chain is built from TRBV20-1 and TRBJ1-4; weak D call: TRBD1 (6 bases). Germline V gene data show CDR1 as DFQATT and CDR2 as SNEGSKA (reference sequence). Trimming stripped 6 bases from V and 5 bases from J, with 25 bases between. The CDR3 covers 17 residues.

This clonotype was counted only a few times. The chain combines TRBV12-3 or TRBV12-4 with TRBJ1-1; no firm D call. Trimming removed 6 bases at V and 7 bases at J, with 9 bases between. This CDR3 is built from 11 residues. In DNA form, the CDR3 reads TGTGCCAGCAGCAAGGTGGGTGAAGCTTTCTTT. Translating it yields CASSKVGEAFF.

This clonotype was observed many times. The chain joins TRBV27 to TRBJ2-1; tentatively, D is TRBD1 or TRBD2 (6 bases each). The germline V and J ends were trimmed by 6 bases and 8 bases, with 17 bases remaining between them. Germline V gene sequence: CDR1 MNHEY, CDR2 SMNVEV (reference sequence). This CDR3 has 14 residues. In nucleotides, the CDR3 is TGTGCCAGCAGCCAGGGGACTCCGTCGCATGAGCAGTTCTTC. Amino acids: CASSQGTPSHEQFF.

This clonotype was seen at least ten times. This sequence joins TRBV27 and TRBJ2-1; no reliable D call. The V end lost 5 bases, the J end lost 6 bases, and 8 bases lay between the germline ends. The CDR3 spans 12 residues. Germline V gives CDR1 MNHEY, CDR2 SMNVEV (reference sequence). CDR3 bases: TGTGCCAGCAGTCAGGCTCCCAATGAGCAGTTCTTC. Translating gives CASSQAPNEQFF.

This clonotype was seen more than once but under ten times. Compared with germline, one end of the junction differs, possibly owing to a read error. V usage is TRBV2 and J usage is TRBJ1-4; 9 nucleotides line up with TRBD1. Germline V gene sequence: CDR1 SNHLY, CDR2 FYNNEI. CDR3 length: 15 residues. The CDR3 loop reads CIVGTGTTTNEKLFF. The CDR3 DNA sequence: TGCATTGTCGGGACAGGGACCACAACTAATGAAAAACTGTTTTTT.

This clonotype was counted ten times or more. The chain's CDR3 is CASSPTPGRTEAFF. CDR3 coding DNA: TGTGCCAGCAGCCCCACACCAGGGCGGACTGAAGCTTTCTTT. J is TRBJ1-1 and V is TRBV6-1, with a possible D match to TRBD1 (5 bases). The CDR3 length is 14 residues. Germline values: CDR1 MNHNS, CDR2 SASEGT. The V end lost 6 bases, the J end lost 5 bases, and 16 bases lay between the germline ends.

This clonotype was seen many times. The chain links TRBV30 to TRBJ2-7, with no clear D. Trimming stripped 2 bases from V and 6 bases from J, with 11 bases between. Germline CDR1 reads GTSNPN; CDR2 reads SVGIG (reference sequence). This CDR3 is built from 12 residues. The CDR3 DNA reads TGTGCCTGGAGTAGGGAAGCGAGCGAGCAGTACTTC. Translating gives CAWSREASEQYF.

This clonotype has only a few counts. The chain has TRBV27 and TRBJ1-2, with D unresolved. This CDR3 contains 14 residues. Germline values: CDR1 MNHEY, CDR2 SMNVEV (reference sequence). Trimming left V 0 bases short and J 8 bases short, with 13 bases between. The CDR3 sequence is CASSLSSPTTGYTF. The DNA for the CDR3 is TGTGCCAGCAGTTTATCAAGCCCGACAACCGGCTACACCTTC.

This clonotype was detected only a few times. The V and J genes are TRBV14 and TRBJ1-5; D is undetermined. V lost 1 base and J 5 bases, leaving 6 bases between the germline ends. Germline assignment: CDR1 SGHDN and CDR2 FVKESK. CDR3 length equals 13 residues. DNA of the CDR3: TGTGCCAGCAGCCAAGTCGTTGATCAGCCCCAGCATTTT. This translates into CASSQVVDQPQHF.

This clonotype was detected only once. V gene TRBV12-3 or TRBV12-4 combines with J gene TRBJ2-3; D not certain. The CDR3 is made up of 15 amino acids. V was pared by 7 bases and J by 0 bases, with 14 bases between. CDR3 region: CASKKGWGSTDTQYF. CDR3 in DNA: TGTGCCAGCAAAAAAGGGTGGGGTAGCACAGATACGCAGTATTTT.